The rows below give T cell receptor beta chains drawn from one sample of a study of T cells in Graves' hyperthyroidism and ophthalmopathy. TCRdb reprocessed the multiplex PCR reads via MiXCR and lists one record per CDR3 protein. The table includes about 520,000 distinct CDR3 sequences, roughly 25% detected once. The material sequenced was blood. The source of these receptors is a woman in her 30s with Graves' ophthalmopathy. Both conserved end residues are part of each CDR3. A D gene is named only where the DNA matches it firmly. Not every row has a clone size; where given, it reads once, few, many or a size class.

TRBJ2-7,TRBV11-1,TRBD1,many,TGTGCCAGCAGTCAGATCGGGACAGGGGAAAACTACGAGCAGTACTTC,CASSQIGTGENYEQYF
TRBJ1-2,TRBV19,NA,once,TGTGCCAGTAGTACGAAACGGGACGGCCAGAAGGGGTTTCTTGGCTACACCTTC,CASSTKRDGQKGFLGYTF
TRBJ2-7,TRBV6-5,NA,many,TGTGCCAGCAGCCCCGGAGGGGGTAACGAGCAGTACTTC,CASSPGGGNEQYF
TRBJ1-5,TRBV7-8,NA,once,TGTGCCAGCAGCTTAGGGGGGGACGATCAGCCCCAGCATTTT,CASSLGGDDQPQHF
TRBJ1-5,TRBV30,NA,many,TGTGCCTGGAGTGTGACAGTTGATCAGCCCCAGCATTTT,CAWSVTVDQPQHF
TRBJ2-5,TRBV6-1,TRBD1,NA,TGTGCCAGCAGTGCGTTGACAGGGGATCTTGTTGAGACCCAGTACTTC,CASSALTGDLVETQYF
TRBJ2-2,TRBV18,NA,NA,TGTGCCAGCTCACCATCTAGCGACCCCCGGGAGCTGTTTTTT,CASSPSSDPRELFF
TRBJ1-4,TRBV15,NA,few,TGTGCCACCGGACAGAACCCAGCCCCATATGAAAAACTGTTTTTT,CATGQNPAPYEKLFF
TRBJ2-3,TRBV27,TRBD2,NA,TGTGCCAGCAGTTTGATGCGGGGGGTGAGCACAGATACGCAGTATTTT,CASSLMRGVSTDTQYF
TRBJ2-5,TRBV4-2,TRBD1,few,TGTGCCAGCAGCCAAGTCGGCAGGGGGCTGGAAGAGACCCAGTACTTC,CASSQVGRGLEETQYF
TRBJ1-5,TRBV28,NA,NA,TGTGCCAGCAGTCTAGAACAGGGCCGAGACAATCAGCCCCAGCATTTT,CASSLEQGRDNQPQHF
TRBJ1-1,TRBV11-2,TRBD1,many,TGTGCCAGCAGCTCCAGGGGGCAGAACACTGAAGCTTTCTTT,CASSSRGQNTEAFF
TRBJ1-2,TRBV12-3/TRBV12-4,TRBD1,NA,TGTGCCAGCAGTGTCAGGGGGGCTAACTATGGCTACACCTTC,CASSVRGANYGYTF
TRBJ1-2,TRBV6-5,NA,NA,TGTGCCAGCAGTTACTCGTCGCGGGGCACGAGTGGCTACACCTTC,CASSYSSRGTSGYTF
TRBJ1-2,TRBV14,TRBD1,many,TGTGCCAGCAGGAGCGACAGGGGCTATGGCTACACCTTC,CASRSDRGYGYTF
TRBJ1-1,TRBV11-2,TRBD1,many,TGTGCCAGCAGCTTCCCAAAGAAACCAGGGGGTGGAATGAACACTGAAGCTTTCTTT,CASSFPKKPGGGMNTEAFF
TRBJ1-2,TRBV12-3/TRBV12-4,TRBD1,many,TGTGCCAGCGGACGGGACAGGGTTAAATATGGCTACACCTTC,CASGRDRVKYGYTF
TRBJ2-7,TRBV4-1,NA,many,TGCGCCAGCAGCCAAGCGAACGGCTACGAGCAGTACTTC,CASSQANGYEQYF
TRBJ2-2,TRBV6-1,NA,many,TGTGCCAGCAGTGTTGGGGGGTCGACGAACACCGGGGAGCTGTTTTTT,CASSVGGSTNTGELFF
TRBJ1-3,TRBV6-1,NA,many,TGTGCCAGCAGTGATGTGGATGTCTCCGGCTCTGGAAACACCATATATTTT,CASSDVDVSGSGNTIYF
TRBJ1-6,TRBV6-1,TRBD1,many,TGTGCCAGCAGCCACGGACAGGTCTCCTATAATTCACCCCTCCACTTT,CASSHGQVSYNSPLHF
TRBJ1-2,TRBV28,NA,NA,TGTGCCAGCAGTTCCCCCGGAAGGCACTATGGCTACACCTTC,CASSSPGRHYGYTF
TRBJ2-7,TRBV11-1,TRBD1,NA,TGTGCCAGCAGCTTAGTTCCAGGGGGCGACGAGCAGTACTTC,CASSLVPGGDEQYF
TRBJ2-2,TRBV20-1,TRBD2,NA,TGCAGTGCTCTATCCTATCCGGGACTAGCGGGGGGGCGGGAAGTGGAGCTGTTTTTT,CSALSYPGLAGGREVELFF
TRBJ2-7,TRBV6-1,NA,many,TGTGCCAGCGTGACGTCCTACGAGCAGTACTTC,CASVTSYEQYF
TRBJ1-1,TRBV6-5,NA,few,TGTGCCAGCAGTTACCGTCTCGGACAGTTGAACACTGAAGCTTTCTTT,CASSYRLGQLNTEAFF
TRBJ2-7,TRBV28,NA,many,TGTGCCAGCAGCCCTTCCCCCCGGAACGAGCAGTACTTC,CASSPSPRNEQYF
TRBJ1-2,TRBV6-1,NA,few,TGTGCCAGCAGTGAAAGAGTAAACTATGGCTACACCTTC,CASSERVNYGYTF
TRBJ1-5,TRBV12-5,NA,many,TGTGCTAGTGGGGCCTCGGCGCAGCCCCAGCATTTT,CASGASAQPQHF
TRBJ1-2,TRBV29-1,NA,many,TGCAGCGTTGAAGACAGGGTTTGGGATGGCTACACCTTC,CSVEDRVWDGYTF
TRBJ2-5,TRBV6-1,TRBD2,few,TGTGCCAGCAGTGAAGGTCCTGGGGCTAGCGGGTTGCAAGAGACCCAGTACTTC,CASSEGPGASGLQETQYF
TRBJ2-7,TRBV12-3/TRBV12-4,NA,once,TGTGCCAGCAGTACCCGGGCGGCCTCATACGAGCAGTACTTC,CASSTRAASYEQYF
TRBJ2-2,TRBV24-1,TRBD2,many,TGTGCCACCAGTGATTTCGGACTAGCGGATCACACCGGGGAGCTGTTTTTT,CATSDFGLADHTGELFF
TRBJ2-7,TRBV6-5,NA,many,TGTGCCAGCCTCCACGCCAGAGTGAGCTCCTACGAGCAGTACTTC,CASLHARVSSYEQYF
TRBJ1-5,TRBV7-9,NA,many,TGTGCCAGCAGCTTTGCAGGGCGAGATCAGCCCCAGCATTTT,CASSFAGRDQPQHF
TRBJ2-2,TRBV28,NA,NA,TGTGCCAGCAGTTTATGGGGATTGGGCACCGGGGAGCTGTTTTTT,CASSLWGLGTGELFF
TRBJ1-1,TRBV29-1,NA,NA,TGCAGCGTTGTGAAGACACCCATGAACACTGAAGCTTTCTTT,CSVVKTPMNTEAFF
TRBJ2-5,TRBV4-1,TRBD2,once,TGCGCCAGCAGCCAACTACTAGCGGGTCAAGGGGAAGGGGAGACCCAGTACTTC,CASSQLLAGQGEGETQYF
TRBJ2-5,TRBV29-1,TRBD1,many,TGCAGCGTTGATGGTGTGGGGGCAGGGGGTGTGGCCCAGTACTTC,CSVDGVGAGGVAQYF
TRBJ2-7,TRBV27,NA,many,TGTGCCAGCAGTTTATCGGGGGCCTGGGGCTCCTACGAGCAGTACTTC,CASSLSGAWGSYEQYF